A single sample is the source of the 29 T cell receptor beta chains below, sequenced in a study of blood T cells in healthy people across ages. A sample-barcoded 5' primer and a J-beta primer mix were used in a second PCR of roughly 7 to 11 cycles. TCRdb re-called the 5' RACE reads through MiXCR, storing one row per CDR3 protein. The table records approximately 680,000 distinct CDR3 sequences, about 30% of them present only once. The specimen was blood. The source of these receptors is a woman of 80 years or more in good health.

This clonotype was found many times. V and J are TRBV4-3 and TRBJ1-2; D not resolved. With 3 bases removed from V and 3 bases from J, the gap between germline ends came to 20 bases. CDR1 LGHNA and CDR2 YSLEER come from the germline V gene. The CDR3 extends over 17 amino acids. The CDR3 here is CASSQLVVGEGDYGYTF. For the CDR3, the DNA is TGCGCCAGCAGCCAGCTCGTTGTCGGGGAGGGAGACTATGGCTACACCTTC.

A note on this clonotype: This may be a read error, as it is one base from a much larger clone. The V and J genes are TRBV5-1 and TRBJ1-2; tentative D call: TRBD1 (6 bases). The CDR3 consists of 14 residues. The germline V gene encodes CDR1 SGHRS and CDR2 YFSETQ. The V and J ends lost 3 bases and 5 bases respectively, with 14 bases between them. In nucleotides, the CDR3 is TGCGCCAGCAGCTGGGTACCGGGACAATATGGCTACACCTTC. Protein: CASSWVPGQYGYTF.

The rearrangement uses TRBV7-9 and TRBJ2-7; TRBD2 aligns across 11 bases. The germline V gene encodes CDR1 SEHNR and CDR2 FQNEAQ (reference sequence). V shed 5 bases and J 7 bases; nucleotides not matched to a gene: 10. The CDR3 runs to 15 residues. The CDR3 DNA reads TGTGCCAGCAGCAGACTAGCGGGGTTAAACGATGAGCAGTACTTC. Translation gives CASSRLAGLNDEQYF.

This clonotype came up a few times. A read error is possible here, since a much larger clone lies one base away. V usage is TRBV11-2 and J usage is TRBJ1-4; D is unresolved. This CDR3 has 14 amino acids. Germline V gene sequence: CDR1 SGHAT, CDR2 FQNNGV. CDR3 residues: CASSIDVVQEKRFF. As DNA, the CDR3 is TGTGCCAGCAGCATAGACGTTGTGCAAGAAAAACGGTTTTTT.

A note on this clonotype: The CDR3 carries no conserved terminal phenylalanine or tryptophan, so it likely arises from a read error. The CDR3 DNA sequence: TGTGCCAGCAGCCTTGGTTTACAGGTGGGAGAGACCCAGTACGTC. Amino acids: CASSLGLQVGETQYV. The chain recombines TRBV14 with TRBJ2-5, with a possible D match to TRBD1 (5 bases). Germline CDR1 is SGHDN and CDR2 is FVKESK. There are 15 residues in the CDR3. The germline V and J ends were trimmed by 4 bases and 4 bases, with 16 bases remaining between them.

This clonotype was counted ten times or more. The chain uses TRBV7-2 and TRBJ1-1; TRBD1 might be the D (6 bases). Per germline, CDR1 SGHTA and CDR2 FQGNSA. V dropped 5 bases and J dropped 7 bases, with 14 bases sitting between them. The CDR3 sequence is 13 residues long. The CDR3 DNA reads TGTGCCAGCAGCACGGCAGGGGAGGGTGAAGCTTTCTTT. Translated, it gives CASSTAGEGEAFF.

In this sample, this clonotype turned up once. This chain links TRBV25-1 with TRBJ2-7; TRBD1 is a possible D gene (5 bases). Near its end, the DNA agrees better with TRBJ2-5, so the J call may be wrong. In germline, CDR1 is MGHDK, CDR2 SYGVNS. The CDR3 is made up of 13 amino acids. The CDR3 reads CASSEYWGQTQYF. CDR3 DNA: TGTGCCAGCAGTGAATACTGGGGCCAGACCCAGTACTTC.

To note about this clonotype: This may stem from a read error, because a much larger clone lies one nucleotide away. CDR3 residues: CSARRGCYEQYF. CDR3 DNA sequence: TGCAGCGCTCGAAGGGGATGCTACGAGCAGTACTTC. This chain links TRBV20-1 with TRBJ2-7, with D tentatively TRBD1 (5 bases). There are 12 residues in the CDR3. CDR1 DFQATT and CDR2 SNEGSKA come from the germline V gene (reference sequence).

Ten or more counts support this clonotype. The rearrangement links TRBV5-1 to TRBJ1-5, with TRBD1 matching 9 bases. With 4 bases clipped from V and 0 bases from J, the junction kept 8 bases outside the gene matches. The V gene's germline CDR1 is SGHRS and CDR2 YFSETQ. The length of the CDR3 is 17 residues. CDR3 region: CASSPGTGTFSNQPQHF. The CDR3 nucleotides read TGCGCCAGCAGCCCCGGGACAGGGACGTTTAGCAATCAGCCCCAGCATTTT.

As to this clonotype: A much bigger clone sits one base away, suggesting this may be a read error. The chain carries TRBV5-1 and TRBJ1-6; D gene unclear. Germline-derived CDR1 and CDR2 are SGHRS and YFSETQ. CDR3 length equals 14 residues. The ends were cut back, 2 bases at V and 5 bases at J, with 8 bases in the middle. The CDR3, as DNA: TGCGCCAGCAGCTTTTTTCAGGATAATTCACCCCTCCACTTT. It specifies CASSFFQDNSPLHF.

This clonotype showed up just a few times. The rearrangement joins TRBV7-2 to TRBJ1-6; D is undetermined. V was cut by 4 bases and J by 7 bases, with 17 bases left in between. The CDR3 sequence is 16 residues long. Germline CDR1 SGHTA, CDR2 FQGNSA. The CDR3 region has the DNA TGTGCCAGCAGCTCTAGTGGGAGGGTAAGCAATTCACCCCTCCACTTT. This codes for CASSSSGRVSNSPLHF.

As for this clonotype: It is unclear where the CDR3 begins or ends on the DNA, so no DNA is shown, and the CDR3 is as TCRdb lists it. V and J are TRBV10-3 and TRBJ1-2; the D segment call TRBD1 is taken from the table without a DNA check. The germline V gene encodes CDR1 ENHRY and CDR2 SYGVKD. The CDR3 extends over 15 residues, inclusive of both ends. This CDR3 reads CAISEGTGSPYGCTF.

This clonotype was observed many times. In DNA, the CDR3 is TGCGCCAGCAGCTGGTTTAGCGGGGGCTCCTACAATGAGCAGTTCTTC. Protein sequence: CASSWFSGGSYNEQFF. The chain joins TRBV5-1 to TRBJ2-1, with 9 bases that match TRBD2. CDR1 and CDR2 (germline): SGHRS, YFSETQ. Germline trimming cut 3 bases from V and 0 bases from J; bases unmatched to any gene: 4. This CDR3 region has 16 residues.

This clonotype was counted many times. This chain connects TRBV20-1 to TRBJ2-1; 10 nucleotides agree with TRBD2. V lost 8 bases, J lost 7 bases, and 11 bases stayed unmatched. This CDR3 contains 14 residues. Germline V CDR1 and CDR2: DFQATT, SNEGSKA (reference sequence). In DNA form, the CDR3 reads TGCAGTACAACCAGCGGGGGGGCCTTGAATGAGCAGTTCTTC. Its translation: CSTTSGGALNEQFF.

CDR3 protein: CASSLGGAGWNEQFF. The CDR3 region has the DNA TGTGCCAGCAGCCTAGGCGGAGCAGGGTGGAATGAGCAGTTCTTC. The V gene is TRBV7-2, the J gene TRBJ2-1; D may be TRBD1 (5 bases). CDR3 size: 15 residues. Germline CDR1 is SGHTA and CDR2 is FQGNSA. Trimming removed 5 bases at V and 7 bases at J, with 18 bases between.

This clonotype was observed a few times. J is TRBJ2-5 and V is TRBV30, with 8 bases fitting TRBD1. The J call is in doubt because the DNA end fits TRBJ2-7 better. The germline CDR1 and CDR2 sequences are GTSNPN and SVGIG (reference sequence). There are 15 residues in the CDR3. Written as DNA, the CDR3 is TGTGCCTGGGTAAAGAGGGGGACAGGTGGCGACGAGCAGTACTTC. As protein: CAWVKRGTGGDEQYF.

The rearrangement joins TRBV12-3 or TRBV12-4 to TRBJ2-1; D not certain. V was trimmed by 1 base and J by 3 bases, leaving 7 bases between them. The CDR3 loop spans 14 amino acids. In DNA, the CDR3 is TGTGCCAGCAGTTTAGGGCAGTTCTACAATGAGCAGTTCTTC. It yields the protein CASSLGQFYNEQFF.

This clonotype was counted between two and nine times. Just one base apart from a much larger clone, this may be a read error. The gene calls are TRBV12-3 or TRBV12-4 and TRBJ2-7; 9 bases match TRBD1. CDR3 length equals 15 residues. After removal of 6 bases from V and 7 bases from J, the junction contained 13 bases not matched to a gene. In DNA form, the CDR3 reads TGTGCCAGCAGGCAGACAGGGGGTTCCTACAATGAGCAGTACTTC. This translates into CASRQTGGSYNEQYF.

The chain links TRBV6-5 to TRBJ2-1; 12 positions match TRBD2. Per the germline V gene, CDR1 is MNHEY and CDR2 is SVGAGI. J was trimmed by 7 bases and V by 8 bases; bases with no gene match: 12. The CDR3 is 16 residues long. CDR3 coding DNA: TGTGCCAGCGGTTCCCCTAGCGGGGGGGCCGGTAATGAGCAGTTCTTC. This translates into CASGSPSGGAGNEQFF.

This clonotype was picked up a small number of times. The chain combines TRBV24-1 with TRBJ1-5, with D perhaps TRBD1 (6 bases). This CDR3 has 13 residues. Germline V gene sequence: CDR1 KGHDR, CDR2 SFDVKD. V dropped 10 bases and J dropped 6 bases, with 15 bases sitting between them. The DNA for the CDR3 is TGTGCCACTCAGGGGAGGATGGGTCAGCCCCAGCATTTT. Protein product: CATQGRMGQPQHF.

With respect to this clonotype: Since a far larger clone is one base different, this is likely a read error. The genes are TRBV5-1 and TRBJ1-2; maybe TRBD1 (6 bases). This CDR3 spans 13 amino acids. Trimming stripped 2 bases from V and 4 bases from J, with 9 bases between. CDR1 is SGHRS, CDR2 YFSETQ, per germline. CDR3 in amino acids: CASSFEGGYGYTF. The CDR3 region has the DNA TGCGCCAGCAGCTTTGAGGGGGGCTATGGCTACACCTTC.

This clonotype was seen once. V usage is TRBV7-2 and J usage is TRBJ2-5; D gene uncertain. From germline, CDR1 is SGHTA and CDR2 FQGNSA. V lost 5 bases and J lost 4, with 14 bases in between. The CDR3 is made up of 14 amino acids. The CDR3 nucleotides read TGTGCCAGCAGCGGCTCCAGTGGCCGAGAGACCCAGTACTTC. Its translation: CASSGSSGRETQYF.

The V call is TRBV9, the J call TRBJ1-1; no clear D. V lost 3 bases to trimming and J lost 4 bases, with 13 bases between them. CDR3 length equals 14 residues. Germline V gene lookup returns CDR1 SGDLS and CDR2 YYNGEE. CDR3 residues: CASSGGVGATEAFF. The CDR3 nucleotides are TGTGCCAGCAGCGGGGGTGTAGGTGCCACTGAAGCTTTCTTT.

V and J are TRBV4-1 and TRBJ2-1, with 13 bases matching TRBD2. Per the germline V gene, CDR1 is MGHRA and CDR2 is YSYEKL. This CDR3 has 16 residues. After removal of 4 bases from V and 10 bases from J, the junction contained 10 bases not matched to a gene. CDR3 sequence reads: CASSRTGTSGAGEQFF. The CDR3 nucleotides are TGCGCCAGCAGCCGCACCGGGACTAGCGGGGCCGGGGAGCAGTTCTTC.

The rearrangement joins TRBV28 to TRBJ1-3; D is uncertain. Trimming cost V 10 bases and J 0 bases, with 13 bases left between them. In germline, CDR1 is MDHEN, CDR2 SYDVKM. The length of the CDR3 is 14 residues. DNA of the CDR3: TGTGCCACATCCAAAGGATCCTCTGGAAACACCATATATTTT. Its protein is CATSKGSSGNTIYF.

Ten or more counts support this clonotype. This chain joins TRBV7-9 and TRBJ2-1; TRBD2 matches 10 bases. Unmatched junction bases numbered 13, after V lost 5 bases and J lost 0 bases. CDR1 SEHNR and CDR2 FQNEAQ come from the germline V gene (reference sequence). This CDR3 contains 19 residues. The CDR3 coding sequence is TGTGCCAGCAGCGGACGACCCACCGGGACTAGCGTCTCCTACAATGAGCAGTTCTTC. This sequence encodes CASSGRPTGTSVSYNEQFF.

This clonotype was seen at least ten times. The chain carries TRBV7-2 and TRBJ2-5; 7 bases line up with TRBD1. The ends lost 4 bases at V and 5 bases at J; junction bases unmatched: 4. This CDR3 region has 13 residues. Germline loops: CDR1 SGHTA, CDR2 FQGNSA. CDR3 coding DNA: TGTGCCAGCAGCTCCAGGGGGTTGGAGACCCAGTACTTC. Translating it yields CASSSRGLETQYF.

As regards this clonotype: A read error is possible here, since a much larger clone lies one base away. The chain carries TRBV7-2 and TRBJ1-2, with 7 bases matching TRBD1. The germline V gene encodes CDR1 SGHTA and CDR2 FQGNSA. V gave up 5 bases and J gave up 4 bases; unmatched junction bases: 13. The CDR3 runs to 16 residues. CDR3 residues: CASSPGGVSKTYGYTF. The CDR3 bases are TGTGCCAGCAGCCCAGGGGGGGTCTCAAAGACCTATGGCTACACCTTC.

This clonotype was counted ten times or more. The gene calls are TRBV10-3 and TRBJ2-1, with 13 bases lining up with TRBD2. Germline V gene data show CDR1 as ENHRY and CDR2 as SYGVKD. The CDR3 covers 14 residues. V dropped 6 bases and J dropped 5; count of bases not matched to a gene: 1. DNA for the CDR3: TGTGCCATCAGGGGGACTAGCGGGGACAATGAGCAGTTCTTC. Protein: CAIRGTSGDNEQFF.